This entry describes one TCR beta chain. What this receptor recognizes is not known. The record has no base qualities; no much larger clone is one base away. Ficoll-Paque density gradient centrifugation was the method used to isolate PBMCs. For sequencing, an Illumina NovaSeq 6000 was employed. cDNA libraries for TCRalpha and TCRbeta were prepared by 5'RACE using constant-segment primers, with sample barcodes and unique molecular identifiers added. Trizol reagent was used to extract RNA from every sample. Amplification of the libraries took two PCR steps, and the second step added a second sample barcode plus Illumina TruSeq adapters. The libraries were sequenced on an Illumina NovaSeq using 2 x 150 bp paired-end reads. Per the original workflow: With migec v1.2.7, reads were demultiplexed and then collapsed into UMI-guided consensus sequences. With mixcr v2.1.11, UMI consensuses were aligned to TRA and TRB V and J templates and assembled into clonotypes. A clonotype was counted as expanded or contracted only when both edgeR and NoisET called the clonotype significant, with the noise models trained on biological replicates. edgeR calls used a false discovery rate-adjusted p below 0.01 and a log2 fold-change threshold of 1. As an exploratory analysis of dynamics, PCA with hierarchical clustering was applied to max-normalized trajectories of the 1000 most abundant clonotypes. Separately sequenced CD4+ and CD8+ repertoires were used to assign a CD4 or CD8 phenotype to each responding clone. The public reads were quality trimmed at Q25 with fastp and then assembled into clones with MiXCR by TCRdb, keeping productive beta chains. CDR3 protein duplicates are merged, each entry listing the most common genes and DNA. These V and J calls originate from TCRdb's pipeline instead of the authors' own analysis. The sample table contains about 420,000 distinct CDR3 sequences; only one count was recorded for 20% to 25% of them. Approximately 14% of the sample comes from the top ten.

This entry comes from a study of T-cell memory formation after mild COVID-19 (dated by TCRdb to 2020 to 2022). Concerning the study at large: TCR sequence clusters from the two donors were largely donor specific. Longitudinal TCRalpha and TCRbeta repertoire sequencing tracked T-cell clones expanding and contracting after mild COVID-19 in two donors. Two young, previously healthy adult volunteers made up the cohort, one male and one female.

The paper as a whole reports these results and caveats: The study covered only a couple of mild cases, and larger cohorts including severe cases with pre-infection samples were considered necessary. Some responding clones were detected in pre-infection memory, which suggested that pre-existing cross-reactive memory T cells had joined the SARS-CoV-2 response. Contracting CD4+ clones appeared mostly in the CM and EM memory subsets, whereas CD8+ clones were enriched in EMRA. Clones contracting from day 15 to 85 had balanced CD4/CD8 phenotypes, while a second wave expanding from day 15 to 37 was biased towards CD4+. SARS-CoV-2 specificity of the second-wave clones peaking on day 37 was not confirmed.

V was cut back by 4 bases and J by 11 bases, leaving a gap of 19 bases between them. The CDR3 sequence holds 14 residues, the cysteine and phenylalanine included. The read is trimmed to its CDR3 DNA, 42 bases read in frame from base 1. In the germline V gene, CDR1 corresponds to SGHRS and CDR2 to YFSETQ. This sequence was found in an adult woman who had mild COVID-19 (a few samples of this study predate the infection). The sample titles of this study are shuffled in the database, so cell type and time point are left out; the donor was told from shared clones. Here the chain combines TRBV5-1 and TRBJ2-1; perhaps TRBD2 is the D gene, with 7 bases matching. Sequencing was performed on PBMCs or a T cell subset sorted from them (not recorded which). The CDR3 reads CASSPGRGTDKQFF. The nucleotide sequence reads as follows: TGCGCCAGCAGCCCTGGGAGGGGGACCGACAAGCAGTTCTTC. Supplemented by the reference TRBV5-1 and TRBJ2-1 proteins around the CDR3, the complete variable domain is KAGVTQTPRYLIKTRGQQVTLSCSPISGHRSVSWYQQTPGQGLQFLFEYFSETQRNKGNFPGRFSGRQFSNSRSEMNVSTLELGDSALYLCASSPGRGTDKQFFGPGTRLTVL.